Below are 20 T cell receptor beta chains sequenced from a single sample in a study of T cells in Graves' hyperthyroidism and ophthalmopathy. Researchers took RNA transcripts and amplified the TCR beta CDR3 regions from them. Primed by the HTBI set, a first-round RT-PCR was run on the TCR CDR3. TCRdb re-analysed the multiplex PCR reads in MiXCR, keeping a single row per CDR3 protein. This repertoire shows about 300,000 distinct CDR3 sequences, about 19% found once; its top ten account for less than 45%. Sequencing used blood. Receptors were obtained from a man in his fifties with Graves' ophthalmopathy.

This clonotype was counted at least ten times. The chain joins TRBV5-1 to TRBJ2-1; D unresolved. The V gene lost 1 base and the J gene lost 4 bases, with 9 bases spanning the gap. This CDR3 spans 14 amino acids. CDR1 SGHRS and CDR2 YFSETQ come from the germline V gene. The CDR3: CASSLPALYNEQFF. Here the CDR3 DNA reads TGCGCCAGCAGCTTGCCCGCTCTGTACAATGAGCAGTTCTTC. Complete variable domain (other parts from reference TRBV5-1 and TRBJ2-1): KAGVTQTPRYLIKTRGQQVTLSCSPISGHRSVSWYQQTPGQGLQFLFEYFSETQRNKGNFPGRFSGRQFSNSRSEMNVSTLELGDSALYLCASSLPALYNEQFFGPGTRLTVL.

This clonotype was observed many times. The chain links TRBV20-1 to TRBJ2-1; 7 bases agree with TRBD2. CDR1 is DFQATT, CDR2 SNEGSKA, per germline (reference sequence). Trimming at V came to 3 bases and at J to 7 bases, leaving 3 bases not matched to a gene. This CDR3 has 12 residues. The CDR3 protein is CSARRGGNEQFF. The CDR3 coding sequence is TGCAGTGCTAGGAGGGGAGGGAATGAGCAGTTCTTC.

This clonotype was seen ten or more times. J is TRBJ2-7 and V is TRBV28; D ambiguous. This CDR3 is built from 15 residues. The V gene lost 3 bases and the J gene lost 0 bases, with 12 bases spanning the gap. Per germline, CDR1 MDHEN and CDR2 SYDVKM. CDR3 DNA: TGTGCCAGCAGTTTGGAACGAGGATACTCCTACGAGCAGTACTTC. Translated, it gives CASSLERGYSYEQYF. The variable domain in full, completed from reference TRBV28 and TRBJ2-7, reads DVKVTQSSRYLVKRTGEKVFLECVQDMDHENMFWYRQDPGLGLRLIYFSYDVKMKEKGDIPEGYSVSREKKERFSLILESASTNQTSMYLCASSLERGYSYEQYFGPGTRLTVT.

This clonotype was counted between two and nine times. The chain recombines TRBV20-1 with TRBJ2-7; TRBD1 matches at 8 bases. Unmatched junction bases numbered 8, after V lost 1 base and J lost 6 bases. This CDR3 spans 14 amino acids. Germline CDR1 and CDR2: DFQATT and SNEGSKA (reference sequence). The CDR3 region has the DNA TGCAGTGCTAGAGTGGGACAGGCCCTCCGCGAGCAGTACTTC. Its translation: CSARVGQALREQYF.

This clonotype was seen many times. The CDR3 region has the DNA TGTGCCAGCAGATACGACAGGTGGGATGAAAAACTGTTTTTT. The encoded protein is CASRYDRWDEKLFF. J is TRBJ1-4 and V is TRBV2; the D gene is possibly TRBD1 (6 bases). This CDR3 contains 14 residues. V was trimmed by 6 bases and J by 6 bases, leaving 14 bases between them. From germline, CDR1 is SNHLY and CDR2 FYNNEI.

This clonotype was seen only a few times. The chain joins TRBV3-1 to TRBJ1-5, with no clear D. The V gene's germline CDR1 is LGHDT and CDR2 YNNKEL (reference sequence). This CDR3 region has 14 residues. Trimming removed 1 base from V and 4 bases from J, with 8 bases in between. CDR3 protein: CASSQGLKNQPQHF. CDR3 bases: TGTGCCAGCAGCCAAGGACTTAAAAATCAGCCCCAGCATTTT. Together with reference TRBV3-1 and TRBJ1-5, the CDR3 gives the full variable domain: DTAVSQTPKYLVTQMGNDKSIKCEQNLGHDTMYWYKQDSKKFLKIMFSYNNKELIINETVPNRFSPKSPDKAHLNLHINSLELGDSAVYFCASSQGLKNQPQHFGDGTRLSIL.

This clonotype has a count of ten or more. This sequence joins TRBV28 and TRBJ1-2, with D unclear. Germline assignment: CDR1 MDHEN and CDR2 SYDVKM. V lost 3 bases, J lost 2 bases, and 10 bases lay in between. The CDR3 is made up of 14 amino acids. The CDR3 DNA reads as TGTGCCAGCAGTTTTAATGGCCCGAACTATGGCTACACCTTC. Protein product: CASSFNGPNYGYTF.

This clonotype was seen many times. V gene TRBV20-1 combines with J gene TRBJ2-3; D ambiguous. The V end was cut by 4 bases, the J end by 6 bases, with 14 bases between. Germline V gene sequence: CDR1 DFQATT, CDR2 SNEGSKA (reference sequence). The CDR3 consists of 13 residues. The CDR3 protein is CSATEPFGDTQYF. The CDR3 DNA follows: TGCAGTGCTACCGAGCCGTTCGGGGATACGCAGTATTTT.

This clonotype has at least ten counts. The chain employs TRBV30 and TRBJ2-7, with TRBD2 as a possible D gene (6 bases). Germline V CDR1 and CDR2: GTSNPN, SVGIG (reference sequence). CDR3 length: 14 amino acids. Trimming left V 2 bases short and J 2 bases short, with 13 bases between. The CDR3 spells CAWSQIAATYEQYF. The CDR3 nucleotides read TGTGCCTGGAGTCAGATAGCGGCCACCTACGAGCAGTACTTC.

This clonotype was detected ten times or more. DNA for the CDR3: TGCAGTGCTAGAGCCGGGCAGAGTTTTCGGGCTTTCTTT. This translates into CSARAGQSFRAFF. The chain carries TRBV20-1 and TRBJ1-1; unclear D gene. CDR1 and CDR2 from the germline V gene are DFQATT and SNEGSKA (reference sequence). Trimming removed 1 base at V and 11 bases at J, with 17 bases between. CDR3 size: 13 residues.

This clonotype was detected a few times. The chain joins TRBV2 to TRBJ2-7; no clear D. The CDR3 runs 11 residues. Germline V lookup: CDR1 SNHLY, CDR2 FYNNEI. Trimming left V 4 bases short and J 7 bases short, with 8 bases between. The CDR3: CASSGAKEQYF. The CDR3 DNA is TGTGCCAGCAGTGGGGCAAAAGAGCAGTACTTC.

This clonotype was counted ten times or more. The chain links TRBV12-3 or TRBV12-4 to TRBJ2-3; D might be TRBD2 (6 bases). The CDR3 spans 15 residues. Trimming cost V 5 bases and J 3 bases, with 15 bases left between them. CDR3 nucleotide sequence: TGTGCCAGCAGTCTTAAATCAGGAGGGACAGATACGCAGTATTTT. This encodes CASSLKSGGTDTQYF.

This clonotype was counted at least ten times. V usage is TRBV6-1 and J usage is TRBJ1-6; D not certain. Germline-derived CDR1 and CDR2 are MNHNS and SASEGT. This CDR3 spans 14 amino acids. Trimming took 5 bases from V and 6 from J, leaving 11 bases between them. The CDR3 bases are TGTGCCAGCAGTAAGAGGACCCTTAATTCACCCCTCCACTTT. This sequence encodes CASSKRTLNSPLHF.

This clonotype was counted only a few times. The CDR3 carries no conserved terminal phenylalanine or tryptophan, so it likely arises from a read error. The genes are TRBV2 and TRBJ2-1; possible D gene TRBD2, 5 bases. The better agreement between TRBJ2-7 and the DNA end casts doubt on the J call. In germline, CDR1 is SNHLY, CDR2 FYNNEI. CDR3 length equals 15 residues. The CDR3 reads CASSEGGAPQLWQYL. CDR3 nucleotide sequence: TGTGCCAGCAGTGAAGGGGGAGCTCCTCAGTTGTGGCAGTACCTC.

Ten or more counts support this clonotype. V is TRBV2 and J is TRBJ2-7; D ambiguous. The CDR3 loop spans 15 amino acids. V was trimmed by 5 bases and J by 2 bases, leaving 16 bases between them. Germline-derived CDR1 and CDR2 are SNHLY and FYNNEI. CDR3 in DNA: TGTGCCAGCAGTTCGAACCCCACCCCAGCCTACGAGCAGTACTTC. Residues: CASSSNPTPAYEQYF.

The gene calls are TRBV28 and TRBJ1-1, with D perhaps matching TRBD1 (6 bases). The CDR3 consists of 14 residues. Germline assignment: CDR1 MDHEN and CDR2 SYDVKM. V was clipped by 4 bases and J by 8 bases, with 17 bases between them. The CDR3 DNA is TGTGCCAGCAGTTCGGGACACTTACCCAGCGAAGCTTTCTTT. It translates to CASSSGHLPSEAFF. The variable domain in full, completed from reference TRBV28 and TRBJ1-1, reads DVKVTQSSRYLVKRTGEKVFLECVQDMDHENMFWYRQDPGLGLRLIYFSYDVKMKEKGDIPEGYSVSREKKERFSLILESASTNQTSMYLCASSSGHLPSEAFFGQGTRLTVV.

Only a few counts were recorded for this clonotype. The chain couples TRBV12-3 or TRBV12-4 to TRBJ1-5; perhaps TRBD1 as D (5 bases). The V gene lost 9 bases and the J gene lost 5 bases, with 11 bases spanning the gap. This CDR3 is built from 12 residues. The CDR3 loop reads CARTEGYQPQHF. For the CDR3, the DNA is TGTGCCAGGACAGAGGGGTATCAGCCCCAGCATTTT.

The V and J genes are TRBV25-1 and TRBJ2-2; tentative D call: TRBD1 (5 bases). V gave up 6 bases and J gave up 0 bases, with 8 bases separating them. This CDR3 is 14 amino acids long. Germline V gene data show CDR1 as MGHDK and CDR2 as SYGVNS. The CDR3 region has the DNA TGTGCCAGCAGGCAGGGTACGAACACCGGGGAGCTGTTTTTT. This translates into CASRQGTNTGELFF.

The rearrangement uses TRBV19 and TRBJ1-5; D unresolved. The length of the CDR3 is 15 residues. Trimming removed 6 bases from V and 0 bases from J, with 12 bases in between. Germline CDR1 LNHDA, CDR2 SQIVND (reference sequence). The CDR3 reads CASRTKAASNQPQHF. As DNA, the CDR3 is TGTGCCAGTAGGACAAAGGCCGCTAGCAATCAGCCCCAGCATTTT.

On this clonotype: The junction does not match germline at one end; this may be a read error. The CDR3 spells CASSPATSPPSSNEQFF. In DNA, the CDR3 is TGTGCCAGCTCACCAGCCACCTCCCCGCCCTCCTCCAATGAGCAGTTCTTC. The gene calls are TRBV18 and TRBJ2-1; no firm D call. CDR1 is KGHSH and CDR2 is LQKENI in the germline V gene. The CDR3 spans 17 residues.